Included here is one TCR beta chain sequence, with context. This CDR3 region has 14 residues. Germline CDR1 is SGHTA and CDR2 is FQGTGA. With V trimmed by 1 base and J by 6 bases, 3 bases remained unmatched. Source study methods: Amplification from reference gene primers served as the basis for estimated nucleated cell counts. Profiled with immunoSEQ multiplex PCR; TCRdb holds only in-frame clones, not every one. V, J and clone size were drawn from that table, and D and trimming were deduced from the DNA. The sample lists approximately 290,000 clones; roughly 90% were seen once. The data derive from a study of blood T cell repertoires in COVID-19.

V gene TRBV7-3 combines with J gene TRBJ1-2, with TRBD1 identical over 9 bases. The source is a man aged 30-40 years with acute or convalescent COVID-19. The sequenced sample was peripheral blood. CDR3 protein: CASSLNRGPNGYTF. In DNA, the CDR3 is TGTGCCAGCAGCTTAAACAGGGGGCCCAATGGCTACACCTTC.